One T cell receptor beta chain is described in this entry. Its matching antigen is unknown. The data stem from a study of T cell responses to AZD1222 COVID-19 vaccine. Study-level information: Pooled samples include second doses given at about 4 or 12 weeks. Study-level points and caveats: Targeting of unmutated variant regions was reportedly seen in nearly half of spike-specific TCRs.

This CDR3 is 12 amino acids long. V lost 10 bases and J 2 bases, leaving 11 bases between the germline ends. Sequencing used immunoSEQ multiplex PCR; TCRdb keeps in-frame clones, though not all of them. The sample shows under 150,000 clones, more than 90% of them seen only once. J is TRBJ1-2 and V is TRBV12-3 or TRBV12-4; D ambiguous. Here the sequenced sample was peripheral blood, taken on day 0 of AZD1222 vaccination. This sequence originates from an adult in good health. This chain's CDR3 is CATHGRNYGYTF. Here the CDR3 DNA reads TGTGCCACCCACGGACGGAACTATGGCTACACCTTC.